This entry lists 11 T cell receptor beta chains sequenced from one sample in a study of blood T cells in healthy people across ages. Sample-barcoded 5' priming and a J-beta primer mix drove a second PCR of roughly 6 to 12 cycles. TCRdb reprocessed the 5' RACE reads via MiXCR and lists one record per CDR3 protein. The sample gives 1.5 million to 2 million distinct CDR3 sequences, 28% of which show up once; approximately 7.7% is in the top ten. The sequencing sample was made of blood. These receptors were taken from a woman aged 25 to 39 in good health.

V and J are TRBV6-5 and TRBJ1-2; D might be TRBD1 (6 bases). Germline lookup yields CDR1 MNHEY and CDR2 SVGAGI. CDR3 length: 11 residues. Trimming stripped 6 bases from V and 8 bases from J, with 10 bases between. The CDR3 DNA sequence: TGTGCCAGCAGAAAGGGGGAGGGCTACACCTTC. Translated, it gives CASRKGEGYTF.

V and J are TRBV5-1 and TRBJ1-2; D not certain. Germline V gene lookup returns CDR1 SGHRS and CDR2 YFSETQ. This CDR3 region has 15 residues. V lost 3 bases and J lost 2, with 14 bases in between. The CDR3 nucleotides are TGCGCCAGCAGCTGGTCGTTGGCCGCAAACTATGGCTACACCTTC. Translating it yields CASSWSLAANYGYTF.

This clonotype occurred a few times. At one of its ends the junction is not consistent with the germline gene, which may arise from a read error. The CDR3 protein is CANSLLAGGLVQYF. The CDR3 DNA reads as TGTGCCAACAGTTTACTAGCGGGAGGGCTGGTGCAGTACTTC. This chain connects TRBV27 to TRBJ2-5; 13 bases agree with TRBD2. The CDR3 is made up of 14 amino acids. Germline-derived CDR1 and CDR2 are MNHEY and SMNVEV (reference sequence).

CDR3 protein: CSVHRDTLQETQYF. The DNA for the CDR3 is TGCAGTGTACACCGGGACACACTGCAAGAGACCCAGTACTTC. The V call is TRBV20-1, the J call TRBJ2-5; D possibly corresponds to TRBD1 (6 bases). This CDR3 comprises 14 residues. V gave up 7 bases and J gave up 2 bases, with 17 bases separating them. Germline V gene sequence: CDR1 DFQATT, CDR2 SNEGSKA (reference sequence).

This clonotype was counted at least ten times. The chain uses TRBV7-2 and TRBJ2-5, with TRBD2 matching over 12 bases. J lost 5 bases, V lost 3 bases, and 7 bases had no gene match. CDR3 size: 16 residues. Germline lookup yields CDR1 SGHTA and CDR2 FQGNSA. CDR3 protein: CASSLRLAGASETQYF. The CDR3 DNA sequence: TGTGCCAGCAGCTTGAGACTAGCGGGAGCTTCGGAGACCCAGTACTTC.

The rearrangement joins TRBV12-3 or TRBV12-4 to TRBJ2-7, with 10 bases fitting TRBD1. The CDR3 is made up of 15 amino acids. V shed 5 bases, J shed 1 base, and the junction held 5 bases outside the gene matches. In nucleotides, the CDR3 is TGTGCCAGCAGTCGACAGGGGGCGAAGTCCTACGAGCAGTACTTC. This sequence encodes CASSRQGAKSYEQYF.

This chain uses TRBV6-2 or TRBV6-3 with TRBJ2-7; D not resolved. Germline V lookup: CDR1 MNHEY, CDR2 SVGEGT. V dropped 4 bases and J dropped 6 bases, with 10 bases sitting between them. The CDR3 totals 12 residues. CDR3 in amino acids: CASSSITGEQYF. The CDR3 region has the DNA TGTGCCAGCAGTTCCATCACGGGCGAGCAGTACTTC.

The chain's CDR3 is CASSSGTGVGNEQFF. CDR3 in DNA: TGTGCCAGCAGCTCCGGGACAGGGGTTGGCAATGAGCAGTTCTTC. The gene calls are TRBV11-3 and TRBJ2-1; 10 positions agree with TRBD1. The CDR3 runs to 15 residues. After removal of 4 bases from V and 6 bases from J, the junction contained 6 bases not matched to a gene. Germline V CDR1 and CDR2: SGHNT, YENEEA.

The chain links TRBV5-1 to TRBJ1-1; possible D gene TRBD1, 5 bases. CDR1 and CDR2 (germline): SGHRS, YFSETQ. Trimming left V 3 bases short and J 6 bases short, with 12 bases between. The length of the CDR3 is 13 residues. The CDR3 is CASSSGWGAEAFF. CDR3 sequence (DNA): TGCGCCAGCAGCTCGGGTTGGGGCGCTGAAGCTTTCTTT.

About this clonotype itself: A read error is possible here, since a much larger clone lies one base away. V usage is TRBV5-1 and J usage is TRBJ2-4, with D unresolved. Trimming shortened V by 1 base and J by 13 bases, and 21 bases separated the two germline ends. CDR3 length: 15 residues. Germline CDR1 SGHRS, CDR2 YFSETQ. This CDR3 reads CASSLFKIGYNEQYF. The CDR3 region has the DNA TGCGCCAGCAGCTTGTTCAAAATAGGGTACAATGAGCAGTACTTC. The full variable domain, rest sourced from reference TRBV5-1 and TRBJ2-4, is KAGVTQTPRYLIKTRGQQVTLSCSPISGHRSVSWYQQTPGQGLQFLFEYFSETQRNKGNFPGRFSGRQFSNSRSEMNVSTLELGDSALYLCASSLFKIGYNEQYFGAGTRLSVL.

The V and J genes are TRBV30 and TRBJ2-1; 11 positions agree with TRBD2. V shed 3 bases, J shed 7 bases, and the junction held 8 bases outside the gene matches. This CDR3 has 15 amino acids. Looked up from germline, CDR1 is GTSNPN and CDR2 is SVGIG (reference sequence). CDR3 sequence reads: CAWSGGLAVDNEQFF. DNA for the CDR3: TGTGCCTGGAGCGGGGGACTAGCGGTTGATAATGAGCAGTTCTTC. The full variable domain, in which reference TRBV30 and TRBJ2-1 provide the parts outside the CDR3, is SQTIHQWPATLVQPVGSPLSLECTVEGTSNPNLYWYRQAAGRGLQLLFYSVGIGQISSEVPQNLSASRPQDRQFILSSKKLLLSDSGFYLCAWSGGLAVDNEQFFGPGTRLTVL.